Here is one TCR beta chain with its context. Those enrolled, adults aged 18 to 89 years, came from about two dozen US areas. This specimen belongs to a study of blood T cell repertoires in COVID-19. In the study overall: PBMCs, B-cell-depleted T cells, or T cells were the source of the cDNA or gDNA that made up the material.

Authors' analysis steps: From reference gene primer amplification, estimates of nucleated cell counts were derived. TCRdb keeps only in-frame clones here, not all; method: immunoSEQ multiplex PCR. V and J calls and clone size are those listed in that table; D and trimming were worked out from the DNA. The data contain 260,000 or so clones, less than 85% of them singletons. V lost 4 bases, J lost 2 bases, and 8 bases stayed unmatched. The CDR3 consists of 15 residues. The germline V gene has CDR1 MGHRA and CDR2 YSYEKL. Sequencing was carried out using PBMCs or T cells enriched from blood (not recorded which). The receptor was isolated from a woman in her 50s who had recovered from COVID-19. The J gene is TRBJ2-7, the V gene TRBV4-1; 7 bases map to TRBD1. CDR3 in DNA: TGCGCCAGCAGCCCTTCCGTCACAGGGGCCTACGAGCAGTACTTC. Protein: CASSPSVTGAYEQYF.